This T cell receptor beta chain was identified during a study of blood T cell repertoires in COVID-19. Background on the study: The United States, Italy and Spain provided the acute and convalescent COVID-19 samples. Nucleic acid was either cDNA or gDNA, and it came from T cells, B-cell-depleted T cells, or PBMCs.

This CDR3 spans 12 amino acids. The V and J ends lost 3 bases and 8 bases respectively, with 7 bases between them. Per the germline V gene, CDR1 is LGHDT and CDR2 is YNNKEL (reference sequence). In the original workflow: Quantification of nucleated cells was approximated via reference gene primer amplification. Data came from immunoSEQ multiplex PCR; TCRdb stores just in-frame clones and leaves some out. The DNA gave D and trimming, while V, J and clone size come from that table. The sample has about 190,000 clones; around 90% are singletons. V is TRBV3-1 (or the pseudogene TRBV3-2) and J is TRBJ1-4, with a weak D call TRBD1 (5 bases). Sequences were obtained from peripheral blood. This sequence was found in a middle-aged man with acute or convalescent COVID-19. CDR3 in DNA: TGTGCCAGCAGCCAGGCAGGGGAAAAACTGTTTTTT. It is translated as CASSQAGEKLFF.